This T cell receptor beta chain was sequenced in a study of blood T cell repertoires in COVID-19. Regarding this clone: The sample carries other DNA sequences with the same CDR3.

The table came from immunoSEQ multiplex PCR; TCRdb's copy has only in-frame clones and leaves some out. The sample lists approximately 300,000 clones, approximately 81% occurring once. Germline V gene data show CDR1 as MNHEY and CDR2 as SVGAGI. Trimming took 0 bases from V and 4 from J; bases not matched to a gene: 5. The CDR3 is 15 residues long. V usage is TRBV6-5 and J usage is TRBJ2-7; 8 nucleotides align to TRBD1. The receptor comes from a young woman who had been exposed to COVID-19. Sequencing was performed on PBMCs or T cells enriched from blood (not recorded which). CDR3 region: CASSYSGQGAYEQYF. The CDR3 nucleotides are TGTGCCAGCAGTTACTCTGGGCAGGGGGCTTACGAGCAGTACTTC.